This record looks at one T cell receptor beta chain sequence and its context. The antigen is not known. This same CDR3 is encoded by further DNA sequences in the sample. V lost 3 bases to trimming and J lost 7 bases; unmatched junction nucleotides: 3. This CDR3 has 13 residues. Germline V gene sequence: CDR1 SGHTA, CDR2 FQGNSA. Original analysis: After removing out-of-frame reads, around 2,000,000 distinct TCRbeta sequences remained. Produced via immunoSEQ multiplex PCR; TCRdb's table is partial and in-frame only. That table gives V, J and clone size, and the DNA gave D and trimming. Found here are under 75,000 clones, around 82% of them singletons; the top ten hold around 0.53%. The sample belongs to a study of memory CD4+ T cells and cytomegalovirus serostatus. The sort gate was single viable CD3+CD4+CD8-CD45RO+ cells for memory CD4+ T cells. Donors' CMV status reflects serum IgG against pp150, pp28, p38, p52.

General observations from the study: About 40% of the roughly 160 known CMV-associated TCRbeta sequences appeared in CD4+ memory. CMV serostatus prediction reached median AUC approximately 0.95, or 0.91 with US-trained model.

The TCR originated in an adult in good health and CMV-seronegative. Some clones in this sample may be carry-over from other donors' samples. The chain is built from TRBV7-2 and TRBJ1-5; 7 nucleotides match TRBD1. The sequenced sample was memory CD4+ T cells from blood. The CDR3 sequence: CASSFDRDQPQHF. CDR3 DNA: TGTGCCAGCAGCTTCGACAGGGACCAGCCCCAGCATTTT. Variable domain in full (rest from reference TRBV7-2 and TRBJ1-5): GAGVSQSPSNKVTEKGKDVELRCDPISGHTALYWYRQSLGQGLEFLIYFQGNSAPDKSGLPSDRFSAERTGGSVSTLTIQRTQQEDSAVYLCASSFDRDQPQHFGDGTRLSIL.